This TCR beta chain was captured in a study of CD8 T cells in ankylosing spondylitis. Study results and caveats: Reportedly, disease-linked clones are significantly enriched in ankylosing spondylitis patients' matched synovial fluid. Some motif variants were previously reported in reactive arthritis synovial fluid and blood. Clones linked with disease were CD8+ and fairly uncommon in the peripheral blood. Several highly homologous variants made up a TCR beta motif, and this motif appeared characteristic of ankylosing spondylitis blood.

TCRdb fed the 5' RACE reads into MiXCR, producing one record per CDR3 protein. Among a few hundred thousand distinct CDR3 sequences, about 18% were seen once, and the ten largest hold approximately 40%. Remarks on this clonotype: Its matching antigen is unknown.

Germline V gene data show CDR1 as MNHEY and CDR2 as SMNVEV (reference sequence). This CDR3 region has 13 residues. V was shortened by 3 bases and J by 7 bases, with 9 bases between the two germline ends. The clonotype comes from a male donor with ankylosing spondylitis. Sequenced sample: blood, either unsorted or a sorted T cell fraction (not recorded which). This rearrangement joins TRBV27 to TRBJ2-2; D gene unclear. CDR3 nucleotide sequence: TGTGCCAGCAGTTTTTGGCTGGGCGGGGAGCTGTTTTTT. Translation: CASSFWLGGELFF.